This T cell receptor (beta chain) was documented in a study of somatic mutations in cytotoxic T cells in rheumatoid arthritis. The CDR3 is made up of 14 amino acids. Germline V lookup: CDR1 MNHEY, CDR2 SMNVEV (reference sequence). The V segment lost 5 bases and the J segment 7 bases; nucleotides outside the gene matches: 8. Findings and caveats of the study: Antigenic targets recognized by the expanded CD8+ clones remained undetermined.

Here immunoSEQ multiplex PCR was the method, and the copy in TCRdb shows in-frame clones only, minus some. The data hold roughly 20,000 clones, with 80% to 90% observed a single time. On this clone: Its antigen is undetermined.

The gene calls are TRBV27 and TRBJ2-1, with TRBD2 matching over 7 bases. This sequence was found in a middle-aged man in good health. Sequences were obtained from CD8+ T cells sorted from blood. The DNA for the CDR3 is TGTGCCAGCAGTGGGACTACCCTGGGGAATGAGCAGTTCTTC. Its translation: CASSGTTLGNEQFF.